The 21 T cell receptor beta chains below all came from one sample that was sequenced in a study of shared clonotypes between healthy human individuals. Data came from immunoSEQ multiplex PCR; TCRdb stores just in-frame clones and leaves some out. The sample has under 2,500,000 clones, nearly 97% seen once; the top ten hold roughly 0.13%. Sequences were obtained from naive CD4+ T cells sorted from blood. Described subset: CD45RA+ positively selected. These receptors originate from a man between 18 and 35 years old in good health.

This chain uses TRBV6-4 with TRBJ2-1, with 11 bases that match TRBD1. Germline V CDR1 and CDR2: MRHNA, SNTAGT. The CDR3 spans 16 residues. V shed 3 bases, J shed 3 bases, and the junction held 4 bases outside the gene matches. The CDR3 region is CASSEGQGAGYNEQFF. In nucleotides, the CDR3 is TGTGCCAGCAGTGAAGGACAGGGGGCAGGCTACAATGAGCAGTTCTTC.

This clone was seen only once. The rearrangement links TRBV27 to TRBJ1-1, with 7 positions matching TRBD1. The trim removed 4 bases at V and 4 bases at J, leaving 6 bases unmatched. The CDR3 sequence is 14 residues long. Germline CDR1 MNHEY, CDR2 SMNVEV (reference sequence). This CDR3 reads CASSSFAGGTEAFF. For the CDR3, the DNA is TGTGCCAGCAGTTCCTTTGCAGGGGGCACTGAAGCTTTCTTT.

The rearrangement uses TRBV6-1 and TRBJ1-2; unclear D gene. Trimming took 1 base from V and 4 from J, leaving 7 bases between them. CDR3 length equals 13 residues. Per germline, CDR1 MNHNS and CDR2 SASEGT. CDR3: CASSEGFSYGYTF. DNA for the CDR3: TGTGCCAGCAGTGAAGGGTTTAGCTATGGCTACACCTTC.

On this clone itself: The sample has other DNA sequences that encode this CDR3 too. CDR3 DNA sequence: TGTGCCAGCAGCTTGGGACTAAACAATGAGCAGTTCTTC. This gives the protein CASSLGLNNEQFF. The chain combines TRBV11-2 with TRBJ2-1, with 7 bases identical to TRBD2. The CDR3 runs to 13 residues. Germline CDR1 is SGHAT and CDR2 is FQNNGV. V lost 3 bases, J lost 5 bases, and 1 base stayed unmatched.

The chain couples TRBV12-5 to TRBJ2-1; no clear D. Trimming shortened V by 3 bases and J by 9 bases, and 9 bases separated the two germline ends. The germline gives CDR1 LGHNT, CDR2 FRNRAP. This CDR3 is built from 12 residues. CDR3 nucleotide sequence: TGTGCTAGTGGTTTATTGGGAAGTGAGCAGTTCTTC. The encoded protein is CASGLLGSEQFF.

This chain joins TRBV10-3 and TRBJ2-5, with D possibly being TRBD2 (5 bases). This CDR3 region has 13 residues. The germline V gene encodes CDR1 ENHRY and CDR2 SYGVKD. With 2 bases removed from V and 5 bases from J, the gap between germline ends came to 9 bases. This chain's CDR3 is CAISEGSGETQYF. In DNA, the CDR3 is TGTGCCATCAGTGAGGGGTCGGGGGAGACCCAGTACTTC.

V is TRBV29-1 and J is TRBJ2-1; 11 bases are a match to TRBD2. V shed 6 bases and J 2 bases; nucleotides not matched to a gene: 6. From germline, CDR1 is SQVTM and CDR2 ANQGSEA. The CDR3 has 15 residues. The CDR3 protein is CSVKRGLAAYNEQFF. DNA for the CDR3: TGCAGCGTGAAGAGGGGACTAGCGGCCTACAATGAGCAGTTCTTC.

V usage is TRBV5-1 and J usage is TRBJ1-5; 8 bases are shared with TRBD1. Trimming cost V 0 bases and J 0 bases; bases outside gene matches: 8. Germline V gene lookup returns CDR1 SGHRS and CDR2 YFSETQ. This CDR3 spans 18 amino acids. The DNA of the CDR3 is TGCGCCAGCAGCTTGGCGGGAGGACAGGGACCTAGCAATCAGCCCCAGCATTTT. Amino acid sequence: CASSLAGGQGPSNQPQHF.

V gene TRBV27 combines with J gene TRBJ1-6; D might be TRBD1 (5 bases). The V end was cut by 5 bases, the J end by 10 bases, with 15 bases between. The CDR3 covers 14 residues. Germline V gives CDR1 MNHEY, CDR2 SMNVEV (reference sequence). The CDR3 region has the DNA TGTGCCAGCAGTCCAGACGGGGGTGGGTCACCCCTCCACTTT. Its translation is CASSPDGGGSPLHF.

The V and J genes are TRBV19 and TRBJ1-1; D may be TRBD1 (6 bases). Germline loops: CDR1 LNHDA, CDR2 SQIVND (reference sequence). This CDR3 spans 15 amino acids. V shed 5 bases and J shed 4 bases, with 17 bases lying between them. CDR3 sequence reads: CASSWAGGSGTEAFF. CDR3 nucleotides: TGTGCCAGTAGTTGGGCGGGGGGCAGCGGCACTGAAGCTTTCTTT.

Turning to this clone: The sample has other DNA sequences that encode this CDR3 too. This chain links TRBV20-1 with TRBJ2-3, with D perhaps matching TRBD2 (5 bases). Trimming took 6 bases from V and 5 from J, leaving 9 bases between them. This CDR3 is 11 amino acids long. The V gene's germline CDR1 is DFQATT and CDR2 SNEGSKA (reference sequence). CDR3 in amino acids: CSATSGDTQYF. The DNA for the CDR3 is TGCAGTGCCACCAGCGGAGATACGCAGTATTTT.

This clone was observed once. Written as DNA, the CDR3 is TGTGCAAGTCGCTCCAGGGGAACCTATAATTCACCCCTCCACTTT. This gives the protein CASRSRGTYNSPLHF. The chain recombines TRBV12-2 with TRBJ1-6; the table's D call TRBD1 went unverified against the DNA. TRBV12-2 is reported as a pseudogene. The CDR3 has 15 amino acids.

V gene TRBV28 combines with J gene TRBJ1-5; the D is unclear. V was trimmed by 5 bases and J by 5 bases, leaving 19 bases between them. This CDR3 is built from 16 residues. Per germline, CDR1 MDHEN and CDR2 SYDVKM. The CDR3 DNA reads as TGTGCCAGCAGTCCGCGCTCGGGAGGGCTTTATCAGCCCCAGCATTTT. Protein: CASSPRSGGLYQPQHF.

The V and J genes are TRBV10-3 and TRBJ1-4, with 7 bases identical to TRBD1. The V gene end was trimmed by 0 bases and the J gene end by 5 bases; junction bases not matched to a gene: 3. Germline V gene data show CDR1 as ENHRY and CDR2 as SYGVKD. The CDR3 extends over 15 amino acids. The CDR3: CAISESRGLNEKLFF. CDR3 nucleotides: TGTGCCATCAGTGAGTCGAGGGGGCTCAATGAAAAACTGTTTTTT.

For this clone: Distinct nucleotide sequences in the sample also encode this CDR3. The CDR3 loop reads CASSLGTGGGSPLHF. For the CDR3, the DNA is TGCGCCAGCAGCTTGGGCACAGGGGGCGGGTCACCCCTCCACTTT. The chain recombines TRBV5-1 with TRBJ1-6; TRBD1 matches 9 bases. V shed 0 bases and J 10 bases; nucleotides not matched to a gene: 5. Germline lookup yields CDR1 SGHRS and CDR2 YFSETQ. This CDR3 has 15 residues.

The rearrangement links TRBV19 to TRBJ2-3; D is possibly TRBD1 (6 bases). The germline V and J ends were trimmed by 3 bases and 2 bases, with 9 bases remaining between them. CDR3 length: 14 amino acids. Germline lookup yields CDR1 LNHDA and CDR2 SQIVND (reference sequence). DNA for the CDR3: TGTGCCAGTAGTATTGACAGGTCCACAGATACGCAGTATTTT. Translating it yields CASSIDRSTDTQYF.

The rearrangement links TRBV5-4 to TRBJ2-3; 12 bases match TRBD2. V gave up 5 bases and J gave up 4 bases; unmatched junction bases: 20. Per germline, CDR1 SGHNT and CDR2 YYREEE (reference sequence). The CDR3 is 20 amino acids. The CDR3: CASRKAGTGELAGGSDTQYF. The DNA for the CDR3 is TGTGCCAGCAGAAAAGCCGGGACAGGGGAACTAGCGGGGGGCTCAGATACGCAGTATTTT.

A remark on this clone: Other DNA sequences in this sample translate to the same CDR3. The rearrangement joins TRBV6-5 to TRBJ1-3; D not certain. CDR3 size: 14 residues. Germline V gene data show CDR1 as MNHEY and CDR2 as SVGAGI. V was clipped by 2 bases and J by 0 bases, with 5 bases between them. Written as DNA, the CDR3 is TGTGCCAGCAGTTACGAAGGCTCTGGAAACACCATATATTTT. It encodes CASSYEGSGNTIYF.

This rearrangement joins TRBV30 to TRBJ1-5; D is uncertain. The CDR3 is made up of 13 amino acids. V was trimmed by 0 bases and J by 7 bases, leaving 10 bases between them. Germline V gives CDR1 GTSNPN, CDR2 SVGIG (reference sequence). The CDR3 bases are TGTGCCTGGAGTGTTCCGGGGAAACAGCCCCAGCATTTT. Protein: CAWSVPGKQPQHF.

The chain links TRBV30 to TRBJ1-4, with D hard to call. CDR1 and CDR2 from the germline V gene are GTSNPN and SVGIG (reference sequence). CDR3 length equals 13 residues. V dropped 2 bases and J dropped 8 bases, with 12 bases sitting between them. As DNA, the CDR3 is TGTGCCTGGAGTCAACTGGGGTACGAAAAACTGTTTTTT. Amino acids: CAWSQLGYEKLFF.

CDR3 region: CASRQQGDPYEQYF. As DNA, the CDR3 is TGTGCCAGCAGGCAACAGGGGGACCCCTACGAGCAGTACTTC. The V and J genes are TRBV28 and TRBJ2-7, with TRBD1 identical over 8 bases. The CDR3 has 14 amino acids. Germline V gives CDR1 MDHEN, CDR2 SYDVKM. With V trimmed by 6 bases and J by 2 bases, 6 bases remained unmatched.